What follows are 24 T cell receptor beta chains derived from one specimen sequenced in a study of post-analysis software for immune sequencing data. Study-wide points: When patients were compared with controls, 4 or 5 TRBV segments were more frequent, TRBV5-6, TRBV5-1 and TRBV20-1 among them.

Their recognized antigens are unknown. Unique molecular identifiers were present in the TCR beta cDNA libraries. TCRdb fed the PCR reads into MiXCR, producing one record per CDR3 protein. The profile shows approximately 660,000 distinct CDR3 sequences, around 64% of them singletons. Sequencing was done on a sample of blood. These receptors all stem from a girl under 10 years old with multiple sclerosis.

V usage is TRBV29-1 and J usage is TRBJ2-3, with 10 nucleotides matching TRBD1. This CDR3 contains 15 residues. CDR1 is SQVTM and CDR2 is ANQGSEA in the germline V gene. With 5 bases clipped from V and 5 bases from J, the junction kept 10 bases outside the gene matches. The CDR3 DNA sequence: TGCAGCGTTATAAGGACAGGGGGAGTAGGAGATACGCAGTATTTT. The encoded protein is CSVIRTGGVGDTQYF.

This clonotype was observed a handful of times. The chain uses TRBV4-1 and TRBJ2-4; TRBD1 or TRBD2 may be the D gene (5 bases each). The CDR3 runs 14 residues. V was cut by 5 bases and J by 7 bases, with 15 bases left in between. Per germline, CDR1 MGHRA and CDR2 YSYEKL. In nucleotides, the CDR3 is TGCGCCAGCAGCGTCGGGACGGAAGCTAACATTCAGTACTTC. Translated, it gives CASSVGTEANIQYF.

This clonotype was observed a few times. J is TRBJ2-3 and V is TRBV29-1, with D hard to call. The germline CDR1 and CDR2 sequences are SQVTM and ANQGSEA. This CDR3 spans 15 amino acids. V lost 3 bases to trimming and J lost 2 bases, with 15 bases between them. The CDR3 region has the DNA TGCAGCGTTGACTCTACCTCGGGCTTCACAGATACGCAGTATTTT. Residues: CSVDSTSGFTDTQYF.

The gene calls are TRBV20-1 and TRBJ1-2; 7 nucleotides agree with TRBD1. The V and J ends lost 5 bases and 6 bases, in that order; junction bases with no gene match: 9. Germline loops: CDR1 DFQATT, CDR2 SNEGSKA (reference sequence). This CDR3 spans 13 amino acids. In nucleotides, the CDR3 is TGCAGTGCTGGCGAGGGACAGCTGAATGGCTACACCTTC. It codes for CSAGEGQLNGYTF.

V and J are TRBV19 and TRBJ2-1; D is perhaps TRBD2 (6 bases). CDR1 LNHDA and CDR2 SQIVND come from the germline V gene (reference sequence). V was clipped by 7 bases and J by 10 bases, with 26 bases between them. The CDR3 is made up of 16 amino acids. The CDR3 sequence is CASTLLTRRVFGEQFF. Here the CDR3 DNA reads TGTGCCAGTACTCTTCTGACTAGAAGGGTTTTTGGGGAGCAGTTCTTC. The full variable domain, completed using reference TRBV19 and TRBJ2-1, is DGGITQSPKYLFRKEGQNVTLSCEQNLNHDAMYWYRQDPGQGLRLIYYSQIVNDFQKGDIAEGYSVSREKKESFPLTVTSAQKNPTAFYLCASTLLTRRVFGEQFFGPGTRLTVL.

J is TRBJ2-5 and V is TRBV20-1, with a weak D call TRBD2 (6 bases). The CDR3 has 15 amino acids. Deletions cut 4 bases from V and 5 bases from J, with 20 bases between. From germline, CDR1 is DFQATT and CDR2 SNEGSKA (reference sequence). The CDR3: CSATGGIWGLETQYF. The CDR3 DNA is TGCAGTGCTACCGGGGGAATATGGGGCCTGGAGACCCAGTACTTC.

V gene TRBV7-3 combines with J gene TRBJ2-7, with D perhaps matching TRBD2 (6 bases). The J call could be wrong; TRBJ2-5 is a better fit for the DNA end. The CDR3 spans 13 residues. CDR1 is SGHTA, CDR2 FQGTGA, per germline. CDR3 coding DNA: TGTGCCAGCAGCCCGACTAGAGAACAGACCCAGTACTTC. Translating it yields CASSPTREQTQYF.

This clonotype was seen a single time. J is TRBJ2-5 and V is TRBV5-1, with D hard to call. Germline V gene lookup returns CDR1 SGHRS and CDR2 YFSETQ. The V end lost 0 bases, the J end lost 4 bases, and 22 bases lay between the germline ends. The CDR3 has 18 amino acids. The CDR3 sequence: CASSLVPHPVTTGETQYF. CDR3 DNA: TGCGCCAGCAGCTTGGTACCCCACCCTGTTACGACGGGAGAGACCCAGTACTTC.

This chain uses TRBV29-1 with TRBJ2-3; 10 nucleotides line up with TRBD1. CDR3 length equals 12 residues. Germline V CDR1 and CDR2: SQVTM, ANQGSEA. Trimming took 8 bases from V and 6 from J; bases not matched to a gene: 5. For the CDR3, the DNA is TGCAGCTTTTGGACAGGGGGTGATACGCAGTATTTT. Its protein product is CSFWTGGDTQYF.

The chain joins TRBV7-2 to TRBJ1-1, with D maybe TRBD1 (5 bases). Germline CDR1 is SGHTA and CDR2 is FQGNSA. The CDR3 is 14 residues long. Trimming left V 3 bases short and J 5 bases short, with 13 bases between. CDR3 DNA: TGTGCCAGCAGCTTGCGGGGACGGAGGACTGAAGCTTTCTTT. Protein sequence: CASSLRGRRTEAFF.

The chain combines TRBV25-1 with TRBJ2-1; possible D gene TRBD1, 6 bases. This CDR3 region has 15 residues. V gave up 4 bases and J gave up 7 bases, with 17 bases separating them. The V gene's germline CDR1 is MGHDK and CDR2 SYGVNS. CDR3 coding DNA: TGTGCCAGCAGTGGCCCGACAGGAGGTGGTAATGAGCAGTTCTTC. Residues: CASSGPTGGGNEQFF.

This clonotype was detected only once. The J gene is TRBJ2-7, the V gene TRBV3-1; TRBD2 agrees at 9 bases. From germline, CDR1 is LGHDT and CDR2 YNNKEL (reference sequence). This CDR3 is built from 15 residues. The V segment lost 0 bases and the J segment 2 bases; nucleotides outside the gene matches: 2. The CDR3 coding sequence is TGTGCCAGCAGCCAAGATGCTAGCGGGGCCTACGAGCAGTACTTC. This sequence encodes CASSQDASGAYEQYF.

This clonotype appeared a few times. V and J are TRBV5-1 and TRBJ2-3, with a tentative D call TRBD1 (6 bases). CDR1 is SGHRS, CDR2 YFSETQ, per germline. Trimming left V 2 bases short and J 3 bases short, with 13 bases between. This CDR3 contains 15 residues. The CDR3 loop reads CASSFPGVETDTQYF. CDR3 DNA: TGCGCCAGCAGCTTTCCAGGGGTAGAAACAGATACGCAGTATTTT.

This clonotype was seen a few times. The rearrangement uses TRBV7-3 and TRBJ2-3, with D possibly TRBD1 on 5 matching bases. Per germline, CDR1 SGHTA and CDR2 FQGTGA. Trimming removed 5 bases from V and 0 bases from J, with 15 bases in between. The CDR3 length is 16 residues. CDR3 loop: CASSPTTENSTDTQYF. In DNA, the CDR3 is TGTGCCAGCAGCCCCACGACAGAGAATAGCACAGATACGCAGTATTTT.

This chain joins TRBV15 and TRBJ2-3; 9 bases fit TRBD2. V was clipped by 2 bases and J by 2 bases; unmatched bases: 2. The CDR3 has 15 amino acids. Germline CDR1 is LNHNV and CDR2 is YYDKDF (reference sequence). The CDR3 DNA follows: TGTGCCACCAGCAGATCTAGCGGGGACACAGATACGCAGTATTTT. The encoded protein is CATSRSSGDTDTQYF.

V gene TRBV4-2 combines with J gene TRBJ1-1, with D maybe TRBD1 (5 bases). Germline CDR1 reads LGHNA; CDR2 reads YNFKEQ. The V gene lost 3 bases and the J gene lost 4 bases, with 18 bases spanning the gap. The length of the CDR3 is 16 residues. The DNA for the CDR3 is TGTGCCAGCAGCCAGAGCGTCGGGGGTGGGAGCACTGAAGCTTTCTTT. Translated: CASSQSVGGGSTEAFF.

The chain carries TRBV6-2 or TRBV6-3 and TRBJ2-5, with D perhaps matching TRBD1 or TRBD2 (5 bases each). The CDR3 sequence is 14 residues long. Between the trimmed V and J ends, which lost 7 bases and 1 base, there was a span of 13 bases. The germline gives CDR1 MNHEY, CDR2 SVGEGT. The CDR3 is CASTKTGTQETQYF. Here the CDR3 DNA reads TGTGCCAGCACCAAGACCGGGACCCAAGAGACCCAGTACTTC.

The rearrangement uses TRBV24-1 and TRBJ2-3; D is tentatively TRBD1 or TRBD2 (5 bases each). Germline CDR1 is KGHDR and CDR2 is SFDVKD. Trimming removed 0 bases at V and 0 bases at J, with 12 bases between. This CDR3 spans 17 amino acids. The CDR3 is CATSDLRGEESTDTQYF. The DNA for the CDR3 is TGTGCCACCAGTGATTTGCGAGGGGAAGAGAGCACAGATACGCAGTATTTT.

The chain couples TRBV20-1 to TRBJ2-3; 7 bases are a match to TRBD2. This CDR3 is 14 amino acids long. CDR1 DFQATT and CDR2 SNEGSKA come from the germline V gene (reference sequence). V was clipped by 0 bases and J by 0 bases; unmatched bases: 0. The CDR3 sequence: CSARERESTDTQYF. The CDR3 DNA sequence: TGCAGTGCTAGAGAGCGGGAGAGCACAGATACGCAGTATTTT.

This chain links TRBV4-1 with TRBJ1-4; the D is unclear. Germline assignment: CDR1 MGHRA and CDR2 YSYEKL. The V gene lost 2 bases and the J gene lost 7 bases, with 5 bases spanning the gap. This CDR3 is built from 12 residues. CDR3 sequence: CASSQPREKLFF. The CDR3 DNA reads TGCGCCAGCAGCCAACCTCGTGAAAAACTGTTTTTT.

The V call is TRBV5-1, the J call TRBJ1-2; TRBD1 agrees at 7 bases. The CDR3 totals 15 residues. From germline, CDR1 is SGHRS and CDR2 YFSETQ. V lost 2 bases and J lost 5; bases outside the gene matches: 9. For the CDR3, the DNA is TGCGCCAGCAGCTTAGGAGGGACAGACATTTATGGCTACACCTTC. It is translated as CASSLGGTDIYGYTF.

This clonotype was seen only a few times. This chain connects TRBV10-1 to TRBJ1-2; perhaps TRBD1 as D (5 bases). V lost 4 bases and J lost 8, with 14 bases in between. CDR3 length: 13 amino acids. Germline-derived CDR1 and CDR2 are WNHNN and SYGVQD (reference sequence). This chain's CDR3 is CASSAGRDDGYTF. CDR3 DNA: TGCGCCAGCAGTGCGGGCAGGGACGACGGCTACACCTTC.

The sample holds a few counts of this clonotype. The chain recombines TRBV15 with TRBJ2-3; 7 bases agree with TRBD2. The V gene end was trimmed by 3 bases and the J gene end by 0 bases; junction bases not matched to a gene: 15. There are 19 residues in the CDR3. Per the germline V gene, CDR1 is LNHNV and CDR2 is YYDKDF (reference sequence). The CDR3 here is CATSSRGGGSRGSTDTQYF. The DNA for the CDR3 is TGTGCCACCAGCAGTCGCGGTGGGGGTTCGCGGGGGAGCACAGATACGCAGTATTTT.

The chain combines TRBV6-2 or TRBV6-3 with TRBJ2-3; 9 positions agree with TRBD1. J was trimmed by 1 base and V by 8 bases; bases with no gene match: 10. This CDR3 is 16 amino acids long. Germline V gives CDR1 MNHEY, CDR2 SVGEGT. The CDR3 region is CASSPGRDRGTDTQYF. The CDR3 nucleotides are TGTGCCAGCTCCCCCGGGCGGGACAGGGGCACAGATACGCAGTATTTT.